Sequencing of this T cell receptor beta chain was carried out in a study of cytomegalovirus exposure and HLA in healthy donors. The CDR3 is made up of 12 amino acids. Germline assignment: CDR1 MNHEY and CDR2 SVGAGI. On this clone: Antigen specificity is unknown.

Study-wide points: Roughly uniform depth of sequencing across donors was assumed in presence/absence analyses.

PCR primers comprised 60 Vbeta and 13 Jbeta primers. The repertoire was sequenced with immunoSEQ multiplex PCR; TCRdb's copy has only in-frame clones and lacks some. This sample has over 40,000 clones, with approximately 57% found just once. Sample: PBMCs. This TCR came from a man between 60 and 75 years old in good health and CMV-seropositive. V is TRBV6-5 and J is TRBJ2-5, with TRBD1 matching over 8 bases. TRBJ2-7 explains the end of the DNA better; the J call may be wrong. The CDR3 coding sequence is TGTGCCAGCGCCGACAGGGGTCACGAGCAGTACTTC. It specifies CASADRGHEQYF.